What follows are 8 T cell receptor beta chains derived from one specimen sequenced in a study of cytomegalovirus exposure and HLA in healthy donors. This PCR relied on a set of 60 Vbeta primers and 13 Jbeta primers. The method was immunoSEQ multiplex PCR; TCRdb's version includes in-frame clones alone and lacks a portion of them. The sample records approximately 110,000 clones, roughly three quarters being singletons. The sequenced sample consisted of PBMCs. The receptors stem from a man aged 40-49 years in good health and CMV-seropositive.

This clone was seen a handful of times. V is TRBV19 and J is TRBJ1-1, with a tentative D call TRBD1 (5 bases). The CDR3 consists of 16 residues. Germline CDR1 reads LNHDA; CDR2 reads SQIVND (reference sequence). V was clipped by 7 bases and J by 3 bases, with 21 bases between them. Here the CDR3 reads CASTLGRPWGDTEAFF. CDR3 coding DNA: TGTGCCAGTACGCTGGGACGACCCTGGGGGGACACTGAAGCTTTCTTT.

The table lists this clone with a count of one. The CDR3 nucleotides are TGTGCCAGCAGTGGAGGAACAGGGGCGGACACTGAAGCTTTCTTT. Translated: CASSGGTGADTEAFF. The genes are TRBV6-1 and TRBJ1-1; 7 nucleotides align to TRBD1. This CDR3 is 15 amino acids long. Germline CDR1 and CDR2: MNHNS and SASEGT. The V gene end was trimmed by 4 bases and the J gene end by 3 bases; junction bases not matched to a gene: 8.

J is TRBJ1-1 and V is TRBV13, with no clear D. This CDR3 contains 14 residues. In germline, CDR1 is PRHDT, CDR2 FYEKMQ (reference sequence). V lost 0 bases, J lost 1 base, and 6 bases lay in between. CDR3 DNA sequence: TGTGCCAGCAGCTTAGGAGGCGGGAACACTGAAGCTTTCTTT. This codes for CASSLGGGNTEAFF.

The J gene is TRBJ1-5, the V gene TRBV7-9; D is unresolved. This CDR3 region has 15 residues. CDR1 and CDR2 from the germline V gene are SEHNR and FQNEAQ (reference sequence). V was pared by 5 bases and J by 0 bases, with 11 bases between. CDR3 coding DNA: TGTGCCAGCAGCCGACTCAGATATAGCAATCAGCCCCAGCATTTT. Its protein is CASSRLRYSNQPQHF.

The CDR3 loop reads CASSLVRSGDTQYF. As DNA, the CDR3 is TGCGCCAGCAGCTTAGTTAGAAGTGGAGATACGCAGTATTTT. The chain employs TRBV5-1 and TRBJ2-3, with D unclear. Trimming left V 2 bases short and J 5 bases short, with 12 bases between. Germline V gives CDR1 SGHRS, CDR2 YFSETQ. The CDR3 is 14 residues long.

The chain combines TRBV28 with TRBJ1-4, with D possibly TRBD1 on 6 matching bases. Germline V gene data show CDR1 as MDHEN and CDR2 as SYDVKM. V lost 4 bases and J lost 6, with 21 bases in between. This CDR3 comprises 17 residues. The CDR3 coding sequence is TGTGCCAGCAGTTCGACCTATTTAGGGGGTCTGGATGAAAAACTGTTTTTT. This translates into CASSSTYLGGLDEKLFF.

The chain recombines TRBV7-3 with TRBJ1-2; 9 nucleotides line up with TRBD1. V lost 5 bases, J lost 4 bases, and 11 bases stayed unmatched. In germline, CDR1 is SGHTA, CDR2 FQGTGA. The length of the CDR3 is 16 residues. The CDR3 loop is CASSHAPGQGIYGYTF. In DNA, the CDR3 is TGTGCCAGCAGCCATGCTCCGGGACAGGGAATCTATGGCTACACCTTC.

This clone came up once. This sequence joins TRBV19 and TRBJ1-5; D is uncertain. Germline CDR1 and CDR2: LNHDA and SQIVND (reference sequence). V lost 1 base to trimming and J lost 9 bases, with 16 bases between them. The CDR3 runs to 15 residues. The CDR3 DNA reads TGTGCCAGTAGTATAGGAGGCGTCCCGGGATGGCCCCAGCATTTT. Its protein product is CASSIGGVPGWPQHF.